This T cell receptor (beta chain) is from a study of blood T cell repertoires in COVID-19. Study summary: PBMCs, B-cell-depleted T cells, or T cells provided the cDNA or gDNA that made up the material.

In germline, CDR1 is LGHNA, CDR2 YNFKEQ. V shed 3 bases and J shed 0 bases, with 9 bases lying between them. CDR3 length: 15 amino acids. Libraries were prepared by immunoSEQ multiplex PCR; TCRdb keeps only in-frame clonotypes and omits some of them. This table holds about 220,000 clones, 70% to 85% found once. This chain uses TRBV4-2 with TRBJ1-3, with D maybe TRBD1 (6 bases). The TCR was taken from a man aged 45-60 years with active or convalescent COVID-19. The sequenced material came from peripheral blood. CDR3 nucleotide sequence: TGTGCCAGCAGCCAGGGGGCAACCTCTGGAAACACCATATATTTT. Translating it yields CASSQGATSGNTIYF.